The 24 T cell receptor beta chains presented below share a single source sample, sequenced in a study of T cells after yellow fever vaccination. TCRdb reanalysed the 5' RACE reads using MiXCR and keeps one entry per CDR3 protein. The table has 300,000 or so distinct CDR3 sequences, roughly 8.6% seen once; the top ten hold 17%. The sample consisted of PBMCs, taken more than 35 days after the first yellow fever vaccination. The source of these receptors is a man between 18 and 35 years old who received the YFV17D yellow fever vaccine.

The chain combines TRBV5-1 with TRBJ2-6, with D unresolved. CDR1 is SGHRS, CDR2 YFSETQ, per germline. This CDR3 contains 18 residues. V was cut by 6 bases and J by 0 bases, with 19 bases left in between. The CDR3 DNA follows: TGCGCCAGCAAAAGTTTTATAGGCAGCACCTCTGGGGCCAACGTCCTGACTTTC. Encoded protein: CASKSFIGSTSGANVLTF.

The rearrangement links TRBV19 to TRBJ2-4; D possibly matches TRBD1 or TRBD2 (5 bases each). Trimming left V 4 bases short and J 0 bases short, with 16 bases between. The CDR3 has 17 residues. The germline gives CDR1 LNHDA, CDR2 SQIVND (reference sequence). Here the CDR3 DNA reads TGTGCCAGTAGTAAGAGGGGAGAACTTCTAGCCAAAAACATTCAGTACTTC. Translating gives CASSKRGELLAKNIQYF.

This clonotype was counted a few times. CDR3 region: CASSLTPGQGSGYTF. As DNA, the CDR3 is TGCGCCAGCAGCTTAACACCGGGACAGGGGTCTGGCTACACCTTC. The chain uses TRBV5-1 and TRBJ1-2; TRBD1 aligns across 10 bases. Losses at the gene ends were 2 bases for V and 7 bases for J; bases not matched to a gene: 8. The CDR3 is 15 amino acids. Germline CDR1 and CDR2: SGHRS and YFSETQ.

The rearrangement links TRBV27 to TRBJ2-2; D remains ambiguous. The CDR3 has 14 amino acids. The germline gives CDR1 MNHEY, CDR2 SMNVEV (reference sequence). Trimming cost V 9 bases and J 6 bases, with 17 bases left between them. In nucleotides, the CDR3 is TGTGCCAGGATAACAACGGAAAGGTCCGGGGAGCTGTTTTTT. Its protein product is CARITTERSGELFF.

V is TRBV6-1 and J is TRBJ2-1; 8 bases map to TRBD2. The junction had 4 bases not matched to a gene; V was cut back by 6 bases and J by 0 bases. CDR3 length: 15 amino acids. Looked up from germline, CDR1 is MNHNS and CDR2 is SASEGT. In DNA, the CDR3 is TGTGCCAGCAGCACACTAGCGGCCTCCTACAATGAGCAGTTCTTC. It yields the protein CASSTLAASYNEQFF.

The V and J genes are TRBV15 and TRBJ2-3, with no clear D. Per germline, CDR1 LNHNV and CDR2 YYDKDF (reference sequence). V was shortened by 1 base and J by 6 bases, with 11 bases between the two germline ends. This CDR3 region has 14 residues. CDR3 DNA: TGTGCCACCAGCAGAGGGAATGAAGGGGATACGCAGTATTTT. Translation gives CATSRGNEGDTQYF.

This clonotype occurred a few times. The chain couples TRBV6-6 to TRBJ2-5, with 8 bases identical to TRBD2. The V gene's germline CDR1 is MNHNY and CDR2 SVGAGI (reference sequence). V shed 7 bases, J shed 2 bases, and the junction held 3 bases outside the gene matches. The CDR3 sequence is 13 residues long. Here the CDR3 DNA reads TGTGCCAGCATCCCGGGGGGGCAAGAGACCCAGTACTTC. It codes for CASIPGGQETQYF.

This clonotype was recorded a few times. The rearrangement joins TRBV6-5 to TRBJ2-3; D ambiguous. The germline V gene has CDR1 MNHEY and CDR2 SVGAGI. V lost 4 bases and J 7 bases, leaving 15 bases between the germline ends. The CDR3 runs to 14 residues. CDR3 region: CASSSLLDGNTQYF. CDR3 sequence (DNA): TGTGCCAGCAGTTCTCTCTTGGACGGAAATACGCAGTATTTT.

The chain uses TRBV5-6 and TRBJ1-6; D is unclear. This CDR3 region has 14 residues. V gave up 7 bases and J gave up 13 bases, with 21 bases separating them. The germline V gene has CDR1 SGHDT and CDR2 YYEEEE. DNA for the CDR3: TGTGCCAGCGTCGCCGAGGGTCGGGGAGCTCCCCTCCACTTT. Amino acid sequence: CASVAEGRGAPLHF.

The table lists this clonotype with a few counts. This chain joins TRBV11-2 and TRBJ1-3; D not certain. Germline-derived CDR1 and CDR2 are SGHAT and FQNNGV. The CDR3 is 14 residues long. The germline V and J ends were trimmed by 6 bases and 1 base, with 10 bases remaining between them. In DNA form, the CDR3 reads TGTGCCAGCAGACTAGACCCGTCTGGAAACACCATATATTTT. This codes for CASRLDPSGNTIYF.

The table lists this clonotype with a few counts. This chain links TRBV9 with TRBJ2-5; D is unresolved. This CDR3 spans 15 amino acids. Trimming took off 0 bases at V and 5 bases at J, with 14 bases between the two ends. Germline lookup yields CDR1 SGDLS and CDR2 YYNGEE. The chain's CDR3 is CASSVDTALSETQYF. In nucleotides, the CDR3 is TGTGCCAGCAGCGTAGATACAGCTCTTTCGGAGACCCAGTACTTC.

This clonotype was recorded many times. The CDR3 DNA is TGTGCCAGCAGCCCCGGACAAACCGGAACCTACGAGCAGTACGTC. Its translation: CASSPGQTGTYEQYV. The chain links TRBV12-3 or TRBV12-4 to TRBJ2-7; D is perhaps TRBD1 (5 bases). The length of the CDR3 is 15 residues. Trimming pared 6 bases from V and 2 bases from J, leaving 17 bases between.

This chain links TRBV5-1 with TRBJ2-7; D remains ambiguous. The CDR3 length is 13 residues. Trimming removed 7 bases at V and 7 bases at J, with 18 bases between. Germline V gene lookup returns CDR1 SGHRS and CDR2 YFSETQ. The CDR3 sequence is CASDSDRRDEQYF. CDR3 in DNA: TGCGCCAGCGACTCGGATCGAAGGGATGAGCAGTACTTC.

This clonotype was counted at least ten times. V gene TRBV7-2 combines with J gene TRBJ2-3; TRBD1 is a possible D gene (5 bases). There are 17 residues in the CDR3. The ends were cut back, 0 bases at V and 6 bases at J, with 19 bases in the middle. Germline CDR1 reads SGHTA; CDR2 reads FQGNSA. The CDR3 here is CASSLARQAKGMDTQYF. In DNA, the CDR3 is TGTGCCAGCAGCTTAGCCAGACAAGCCAAGGGGATGGATACGCAGTATTTT.

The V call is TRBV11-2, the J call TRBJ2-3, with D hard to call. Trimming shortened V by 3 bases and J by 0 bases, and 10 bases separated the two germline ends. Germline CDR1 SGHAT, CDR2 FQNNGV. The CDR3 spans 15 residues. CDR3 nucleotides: TGTGCCAGCAGCTTTGGGTATTCTAGCACAGATACGCAGTATTTT. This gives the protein CASSFGYSSTDTQYF.

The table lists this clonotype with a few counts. The CDR3 DNA reads TGTGCCAGCAGCGGGGGGGGACAGGGCAATGAGCAGTTCTTC. It specifies CASSGGGQGNEQFF. The V and J genes are TRBV7-6 and TRBJ2-1, with TRBD1 matching 9 bases. Germline V gene lookup returns CDR1 SGHVS and CDR2 FNYEAQ. This CDR3 is 14 amino acids long. V gave up 5 bases and J gave up 6 bases; unmatched junction bases: 5.

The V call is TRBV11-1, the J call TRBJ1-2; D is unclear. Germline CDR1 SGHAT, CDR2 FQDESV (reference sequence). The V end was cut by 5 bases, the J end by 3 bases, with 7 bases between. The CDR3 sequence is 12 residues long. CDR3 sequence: CASSREHYGYTF. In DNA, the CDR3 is TGTGCCAGCAGCCGTGAGCACTATGGCTACACCTTC. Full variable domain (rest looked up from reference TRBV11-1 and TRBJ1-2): EAEVAQSPRYKITEKSQAVAFWCDPISGHATLYWYRQILGQGPELLVQFQDESVVDDSQLPKDRFSAERLKGVDSTLKIQPAELGDSAMYLCASSREHYGYTFGSGTRLTVV.

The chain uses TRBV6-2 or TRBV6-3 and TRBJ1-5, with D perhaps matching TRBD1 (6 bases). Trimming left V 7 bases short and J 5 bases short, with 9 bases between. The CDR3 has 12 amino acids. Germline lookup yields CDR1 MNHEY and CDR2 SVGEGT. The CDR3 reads CASTGGDQPQHF. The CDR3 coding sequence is TGTGCCAGCACCGGGGGCGATCAGCCCCAGCATTTT.

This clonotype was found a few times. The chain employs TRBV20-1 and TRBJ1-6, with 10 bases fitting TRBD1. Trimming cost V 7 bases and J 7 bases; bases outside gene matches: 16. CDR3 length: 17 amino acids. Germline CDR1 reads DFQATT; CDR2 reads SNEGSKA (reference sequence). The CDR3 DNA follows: TGCAGTGTCAAAACTACCGGGACAGGGGTACCCAATTCACCCCTCCACTTT. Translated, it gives CSVKTTGTGVPNSPLHF.

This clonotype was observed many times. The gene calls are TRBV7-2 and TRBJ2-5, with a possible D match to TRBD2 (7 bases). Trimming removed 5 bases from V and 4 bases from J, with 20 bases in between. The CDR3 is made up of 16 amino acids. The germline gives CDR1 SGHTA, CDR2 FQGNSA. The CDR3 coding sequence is TGTGCCAGCAGCCAGAGGTTGCGGGGGCGGGGAGAGACCCAGTACTTC. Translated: CASSQRLRGRGETQYF. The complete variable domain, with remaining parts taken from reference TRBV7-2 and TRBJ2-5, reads GAGVSQSPSNKVTEKGKDVELRCDPISGHTALYWYRQSLGQGLEFLIYFQGNSAPDKSGLPSDRFSAERTGGSVSTLTIQRTQQEDSAVYLCASSQRLRGRGETQYFGPGTRLLVL.

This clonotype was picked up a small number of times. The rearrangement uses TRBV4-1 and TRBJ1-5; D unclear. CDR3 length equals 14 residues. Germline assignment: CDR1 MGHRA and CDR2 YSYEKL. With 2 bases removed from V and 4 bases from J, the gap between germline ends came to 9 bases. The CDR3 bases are TGCGCCAGCAGCCAAATGGTTAAGAATCAGCCCCAGCATTTT. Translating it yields CASSQMVKNQPQHF.

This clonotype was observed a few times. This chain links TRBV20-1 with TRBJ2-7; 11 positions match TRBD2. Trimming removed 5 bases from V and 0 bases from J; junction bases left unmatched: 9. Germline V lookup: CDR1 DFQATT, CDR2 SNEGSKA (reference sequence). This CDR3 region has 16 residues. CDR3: CSALHLSGGASYEQYV. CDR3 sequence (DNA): TGCAGTGCTCTTCACCTTAGCGGGGGGGCCTCCTACGAGCAGTACGTC.

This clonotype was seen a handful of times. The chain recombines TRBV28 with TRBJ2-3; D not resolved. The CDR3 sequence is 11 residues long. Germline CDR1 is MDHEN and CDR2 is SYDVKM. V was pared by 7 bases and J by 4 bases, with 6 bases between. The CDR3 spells CASKDPDTQYF. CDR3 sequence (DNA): TGTGCCAGCAAAGACCCAGATACGCAGTATTTT.

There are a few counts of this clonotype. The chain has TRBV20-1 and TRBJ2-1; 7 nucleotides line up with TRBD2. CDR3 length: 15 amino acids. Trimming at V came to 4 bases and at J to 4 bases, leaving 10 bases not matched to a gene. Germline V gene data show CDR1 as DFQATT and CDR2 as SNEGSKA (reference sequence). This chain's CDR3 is CSATLSGGTYNEQFF. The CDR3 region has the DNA TGCAGTGCTACCCTTTCCGGGGGGACTTACAATGAGCAGTTCTTC.